The rows below give T cell receptor beta chains drawn from one sample of a study of blood T cell repertoires in COVID-19. The assay was immunoSEQ multiplex PCR, and TCRdb's table has in-frame clones only and misses some. The sample has around 200,000 clones, more than 75% seen once. Sequencing used PBMCs or T cells enriched from blood (not recorded which). The source of these receptors is a woman between 40 and 50 years old with acute COVID-19. CDR3s include the opening cysteine and the closing phenylalanine or tryptophan. D genes are given only for firm matches. Clone size is not always given. Where it is, it says once, few, many or a class for expanded clones.

size: .
J: TRBJ2-6
length: 21
D: TRBD1
V: TRBV6-6
DNA: TGTGCCAGCAGTCCCCGTTTAATCGGGACAGGGGGCCGAGCTGGGGCCAACGTCCTGACTTTC
CDR3: CASSPRLIGTGGRAGANVLTF

size: .
J: TRBJ2-7
length: 13
D: .
V: TRBV5-1
DNA: TGCGCCAGCAGCGCCCTCGGGTCCTACGAGCAGTACTTC
CDR3: CASSALGSYEQYF

size: .
J: TRBJ1-1
length: 12
D: .
V: TRBV24-1
DNA: TGTGCCACCAGTGATCCCCGGGGGGAAGCTTTCTTT
CDR3: CATSDPRGEAFF

size: .
J: TRBJ2-1
length: 15
D: TRBD2
V: TRBV29-1
DNA: TGCAGCGGGGCCCTGATAGCGGGAGGGGCCGGGGAGCAGTTCTTC
CDR3: CSGALIAGGAGEQFF

size: once
J: TRBJ2-7
length: 15
D: TRBD1
V: TRBV11-2
DNA: TGTGCCAGCAGTCGACAGGGGGCTTATTCCTACGAGCAGTACTTC
CDR3: CASSRQGAYSYEQYF

size: .
J: TRBJ2-6
length: 18
D: TRBD1
V: TRBV19
DNA: TGTGCCAGTAGCGCCGGGACAGGGTATTCCCCTGGGGCCAACGTCCTGACTTTC
CDR3: CASSAGTGYSPGANVLTF

size: .
J: TRBJ2-2
length: 14
D: .
V: TRBV19
DNA: TGTGCCAGTGGCGGCACACTAGGCACCGGGGAGCTGTTTTTT
CDR3: CASGGTLGTGELFF

size: .
J: TRBJ2-4
length: 16
D: TRBD2
V: TRBV18
DNA: TGTGCCAGCTCAGGACTAGCGGGGGGGACGAAAAACATTCAGTACTTC
CDR3: CASSGLAGGTKNIQYF

size: once
J: TRBJ1-1
length: 16
D: TRBD1
V: TRBV5-1
DNA: TGCGCCAGCAGCTTAAGGTCTACAGGGGTGAGCACTGAAGCTTTCTTT
CDR3: CASSLRSTGVSTEAFF

size: .
J: TRBJ2-3
length: 16
D: .
V: TRBV4-1
DNA: TGCGCCAGCAGCCAAGAAAGGCCAGCGGACACAGATACGCAGTATTTT
CDR3: CASSQERPADTDTQYF

size: .
J: TRBJ2-5
length: 15
D: TRBD1
V: TRBV5-4
DNA: TGTGTCAGCAGCTTGAAACAGGGGGGACAAGAGACCCAGTACTTC
CDR3: CVSSLKQGGQETQYF

size: few
J: TRBJ1-2
length: 12
D: .
V: TRBV16
DNA: TGTGCCAGCAGCCACTCGAGGAATGGCTACACCTTC
CDR3: CASSHSRNGYTF